This T cell receptor beta chain was observed in a study of blood T cells in healthy people across ages (dated by TCRdb to the mid-2010s). Regarding the research as a whole: In model experiments, template switching captured about one uniquely barcoded TCR beta cDNA molecule for every two T cells. Using deep sequencing normalized with unique cDNA molecular identifiers, the study measured how TCR beta repertoire diversity changes with age. The donors were split into four age groups: young (average around 17 years), middle-aged (about 40), aged (more than 60) and long-lived (under 90). To avoid experimental bias, donors of different ages were distributed randomly across sequencing lanes. Using the same blood draw, the study looked at two additional independent replicas of 1 million unique cDNA reads for two donors, one aged 18 to 30 and the other aged 80 or older. On the study overall, not on this receptor specifically: Estimates of total diversity from one million sequenced T cells were regarded as lower bounds and underestimates. Observed TCR beta diversity per million T cells fell roughly linearly with age, and a significant reduction was already apparent by age around 40. The percentage of naive T cells measured by flow cytometry correlated strongly with observed TCR beta diversity. Compared with the aged group, the long-lived group had more naive CD4+ T cells, fewer expanded clones and increased TCR diversity, suggesting age selection. The CMV infection status of donors was not known, potentially confounding age-related changes in expanded clonotypes. Conclusive comparison of naive and antigen-experienced compartments was prevented by the profiling of bulk unsorted PBMCs.

With regard to this clonotype: Its antigen is not yet known. Within one base of it there is no much larger clone, and no base qualities were kept.

Donors were 39 systemically healthy Caucasian individuals from Russia aged roughly 6 to 95 years. Each donor gave 9.5 to 10 milliliters of peripheral blood, drawn into EDTA-treated Vacutainer tubes. Ficoll-Paque density-gradient centrifugation was used to isolate PBMCs, with at least 7 million obtained per sample. Trizol reagent was used to extract total RNA from the PBMCs, yielding at least 5 micrograms per sample. The percentages of naive CD45RAhigh/CD27high T cells were determined by flow cytometry on a PBMC aliquot from every donor. The library relied on 5' RACE. Sequenced on an Illumina HiSeq 2500. A second roughly 7 to 12 cycle PCR used a sample-barcoded 5' primer and a J-beta primer mix. A template-switch 5' adaptor carrying 12 random nucleotides introduced a unique molecular identifier onto each TCR beta cDNA molecule. Each sample yielded at least 2.5 million CDR3-containing paired-end reads. All of the RNA was converted into first-strand cDNA using the Mint cDNA synthesis kit, with a TRBC-specific oligonucleotide serving as the primer. Following uracil-DNA glycosylase treatment, a first 18-cycle PCR with universal primers M1SS and BC2_uni_R was performed on all cDNA. In the paper's pipeline: For normalization, 1 million high-quality reads were randomly selected from each sample, with every read carrying a distinct molecular identifier. Reads with shared molecular identifiers were discarded instead of being binned into consensus sequences. MiTCR, set to a Q25 quality threshold and the strictest error-elimination algorithm, was used for CDR3 identification, clonotype clustering and error correction. A nonparametric unseen species model using Euler transformation provided a lower-bound estimate of total TCR beta diversity. TCRdb applied fastp at Q25 and MiXCR to the public reads, then kept only in-frame beta chains. Each CDR3 protein appears once, grouped with its most common genes and DNA. These V and J calls derive from TCRdb rather than the authors' analysis. The sample has hundreds of thousands of distinct CDR3 sequences on record, under 65% of them singletons. Around 37% of the sample belongs to the ten largest clones.

Taken from the germline V gene (reference sequence), the CDR1 and CDR2 loops are DFQATT and SNEGSKA. V drops 7 bases and J drops 4 bases, leaving 16 bases in between. Including the terminal cysteine and phenylalanine, the CDR3 comprises 13 residues. CDR3 DNA only is kept here, 39 bases in frame from base 1. Sample: blood. This sequence originates from a man in his 60s in good health. The sequence links TRBV20-1 to TRBJ1-1; possibly the D gene is TRBD1, per 6 matching bases. The CDR3 is CSEAGGGGTEAFF. DNA sequence: TGCAGTGAGGCCGGGGGCGGAGGCACTGAAGCTTTCTTT.